This T cell receptor (beta chain) was recorded in a study of shared clonotypes between healthy human individuals. Study details: Sampling drew on donors who were a couple of women and three men aged 18 to 49.

Overall study results and limits: Generation of non-shared clonotypes was less probable than generation of clonotypes shared by all four donors. Researchers found naive subsets generally carried larger estimated richness than memory subsets.

Remarks on this clone: Antigen specificity is unknown.

The naive CD8 subset, CD45RO-negative cells positively selected for CCR7, excluded terminally differentiated effector memory CD45RA+ cells. Healthy HIV-negative adults without recent acute infections or vaccinations served as donors. The CDR3 covers 16 residues. The J segment lost 1 base and the V segment lost 3 bases, leaving 7 bases of the junction unmatched. The V gene's germline CDR1 is WSHSY and CDR2 SAAADI. Measured with immunoSEQ multiplex PCR; TCRdb has only the in-frame clones, and not every one. The profile shows hundreds of thousands of clones, roughly 95% of them singletons. This rearrangement joins TRBV10-2 to TRBJ2-7; 9 nucleotides line up with TRBD2. This receptor was identified in a woman between 25 and 40 years old in good health. Sequencing was done on a sample of naive CD8+ T cells sorted from blood. The DNA for the CDR3 is TGCGCCAGCAGTGACGGGGGCGGGAGGGCGTCCTACGAGCAGTACTTC. Its protein product is CASSDGGGRASYEQYF.